The clone carrying this T cell receptor (beta chain) has ten or more counts. Time point here: patch test 3, about 24 weeks after DPC sensitization. The treatment was: therapeutic diphenylcyclopropenone sensitization with weekly scalp DPC. Each CDR3 protein is one row after TCRdb ran MiXCR on the RACE reads. Found here are 55,000 to 75,000 distinct CDR3 sequences, around an eighth of them singletons; the top ten hold roughly 2.3%. The data belong to a study of human T cells and chemical hapten exposure. The CDR3 extends over 14 amino acids. J was trimmed by 5 bases and V by 7 bases; bases with no gene match: 11. Germline CDR1 reads SGHKS; CDR2 reads YYEKEE (reference sequence).

The source of this sequence is a man aged 25-45 years with alopecia areata. Some clones in this sample may be carry-over from other donors' samples. This chain joins TRBV5-5 and TRBJ2-7; 8 nucleotides line up with TRBD1. The material sequenced was whole blood, taken in connection with sensitization to the hapten diphenylcyclopropenone (DPC). The CDR3 protein is CASPGQGKKNEQYF. CDR3 bases: TGTGCCAGCCCTGGACAGGGCAAGAAAAACGAGCAGTACTTC.